This record looks at one T cell receptor beta chain sequence and its context. The target antigen is unknown. This sample was included in a study of OX40 agonist ivuxolimab in advanced cancers. Study-wide points: Average numbers of expanded clones were greater in CD8+ T cells than in CD4+.

Clones were read by immunoSEQ multiplex PCR, and TCRdb kept only the in-frame ones, dropping some. The sample contains 60,000 or so clones, roughly 87% of which appear only once. If patients had autoimmune disease history or systemic immunosuppression, they were excluded. The sample in question was CD4+ or CD8+ T cells sorted from blood, obtained in a trial of the OX40 agonist ivuxolimab. This clonotype was sampled from an adult with an advanced solid tumor such as melanoma, head and neck, liver or kidney cancer.

The CDR3 is CASRKEGTGQYEQYF. The CDR3 DNA is TGTGCCAGCAGAAAGGAAGGTACAGGGCAATACGAGCAGTACTTC. This chain connects TRBV5-6 to TRBJ2-7, with D possibly TRBD1 on 6 matching bases. V dropped 5 bases and J dropped 4 bases, with 19 bases sitting between them. Germline-derived CDR1 and CDR2 are SGHDT and YYEEEE. This CDR3 has 15 residues.